What follows describes a single TCR beta chain. The antigen is undetermined. The entry originates in a study of cytomegalovirus exposure and HLA in healthy donors. General study results and limits: TCR beta sequences reportedly predicted most subjects' HLA-A and HLA-B alleles accurately. Presence/absence results assume similar sequencing depth per donor, which may not hold. TCR beta chain V- and J-gene trimming was linked, in a later analysis, to a missense variant in DCLRE1C.

The PCR used 60 Vbeta and 13 Jbeta primers. TCRdb's copy holds only in-frame clones and misses some; the assay was immunoSEQ multiplex PCR. The sample carries 190,000 or so clones, roughly 80% recorded once. The CDR3 extends over 15 amino acids. The germline CDR1 and CDR2 sequences are MNHEY and SMNVEV (reference sequence). Trimming removed 5 bases from V and 5 bases from J; junction bases left unmatched: 9. The TCR originated in a male donor in good health and CMV-seropositive. The specimen sequenced was PBMCs. V and J are TRBV27 and TRBJ2-7; 10 bases fit TRBD1. The CDR3 DNA reads as TGTGCCAGCAGTCGATCCCCGGACAGGGGGAACGAGCAGTACTTC. Its translation is CASSRSPDRGNEQYF.